The rows below give T cell receptor beta chains drawn from one sample of a study of radiotherapy plus CTLA-4 blockade in lung cancer. The table came from immunoSEQ multiplex PCR; TCRdb's copy has only in-frame clones and leaves some out. The sample lists roughly 75,000 clones, over 70% occurring once. The specimen comprised peripheral blood, sampled from a patient treated with radiotherapy plus ipilimumab. The receptors were sampled from a human donor with non-small cell lung cancer whose response to radiotherapy plus ipilimumab could not be evaluated. Some clones in this sample may be carry-over from other donors' samples. Each CDR3 is given with its conserved first and last residue. Fields, in order: J gene, D gene, clone size, V gene, CDR3 length, CDR3 protein, CDR3 DNA. D genes are given only for firm matches. Size is omitted from some rows. Given values are once, few, many or a class for expanded clones.

TRBJ2-5 TRBD2 . TRBV5-1 16 CASSLLAGGGPETQYF TGCGCCAGCAGCTTACTAGCGGGGGGGGGCCCGGAGACCCAGTACTTC
TRBJ1-2 . few TRBV5-4 16 CASSSPGLPLGNGYTF TGTGCCAGCAGCTCCCCGGGACTCCCATTGGGGAACGGCTACACCTTC
TRBJ1-5 TRBD1 . TRBV2 16 CASSGPGTGEVQAQHF TGTGCCAGCTCCGGACCGGGGACAGGGGAAGTTCAAGCCCAGCATTTT
TRBJ2-7 . . TRBV7-3 14 CASSLKAGAHEQYF TGTGCCAGCAGCTTAAAGGCGGGGGCCCACGAGCAGTACTTC
TRBJ2-3 . many TRBV7-5 14 CASSPGTGEVTQYF TGTGCCAGCAGCCCCGGGACAGGGGAAGTCACGCAGTATTTT
TRBJ1-4 TRBD1 many TRBV7-8 14 CASSRDRYNEKLFF TGTGCCAGCAGCCGGGACAGATATAATGAAAAACTGTTTTTT
TRBJ1-1 . few TRBV5-5 13 CASSLGGNTEAFF TGTGCCAGCAGCTTGGGAGGGAACACTGAAGCTTTCTTT
TRBJ2-2 . . TRBV6-1 15 CASSRGGTGIGELFF TGTGCCAGCAGTAGGGGGGGAACAGGGATCGGGGAGCTGTTTTTT
TRBJ2-3 . . TRBV5-1 15 CASSFGQGSTDTQYF TGCGCCAGCAGCTTCGGTCAGGGGAGCACAGATACGCAGTATTTT
TRBJ2-5 . . TRBV11-2 15 CASSVGVRSKETQYF TGTGCCAGCAGTGTAGGGGTGAGGAGTAAAGAGACCCAGTACTTC
TRBJ2-5 . . TRBV19 15 CASTLSRGPQETQYF TGTGCCAGTACTCTAAGCAGGGGACCCCAAGAGACCCAGTACTTC
TRBJ2-5 . . TRBV7-8 14 CASSLASIQETQYF TGTGCCAGCAGCTTAGCTTCCATCCAAGAGACCCAGTACTTC
TRBJ1-1 . few TRBV6-5 13 CASSYSRGRKAFF TGTGCCAGCAGTTACTCAAGGGGAAGGAAAGCTTTCTTT
TRBJ2-3 . . TRBV7-9 15 CASSSSGPASDTQYF TGTGCCAGCAGCTCCTCGGGTCCCGCCTCAGATACGCAGTATTTT
TRBJ2-5 . . TRBV7-2 11 CASSQGETQYF TGTGCCAGCAGTCAGGGGGAGACCCAGTACTTC
TRBJ1-4 TRBD1 few TRBV5-1 15 CASSPKTGIGEKLFF TGCGCCAGCAGCCCAAAGACAGGGATCGGTGAAAAACTGTTTTTT
TRBJ2-3 . many TRBV19 19 CASSAVRPSGTSSTDTQYF TGTGCCAGTAGTGCGGTCCGTCCGTCCGGCACCTCTAGCACAGATACGCAGTATTTT
TRBJ1-4 . . TRBV7-9 15 CASSSGQTTNEKLFF TGTGCCAGCAGCTCCGGACAGACAACTAATGAAAAACTGTTTTTT
TRBJ2-5 . . TRBV2 13 CASSVPGVETQYF TGTGCCAGCAGTGTTCCGGGGGTCGAGACCCAGTACTTC
TRBJ2-3 TRBD2 . TRBV5-4 16 CASSPETSGGANTQYF TGTGCCAGCAGCCCCGAGACTAGCGGGGGGGCGAATACGCAGTATTTT
TRBJ2-3 TRBD2 . TRBV7-2 16 CASSPGLASGTDTQYF TGTGCCAGCAGCCCGGGACTAGCGTCGGGCACAGATACGCAGTATTTT
TRBJ1-4 TRBD1 . TRBV5-1 15 CASSLRGQKNEKLFF TGCGCCAGCAGCTTGCGGGGACAGAAAAATGAAAAACTGTTTTTT
TRBJ2-5 . . TRBV27 13 CASSLSRQETQYF TGTGCCAGCAGTTTGTCACGGCAAGAGACCCAGTACTTC
TRBJ2-3 TRBD2 . TRBV28 13 CASSLSGGDTQYF TGTGCCAGCAGTTTGTCGGGAGGGGATACGCAGTATTTT
TRBJ2-6 TRBD1 . TRBV28 17 CASSSWTGGSGANVLTF TGTGCCAGCAGTTCTTGGACAGGGGGCTCTGGGGCCAACGTCCTGACTTTC
TRBJ2-1 . once TRBV6-5 14 CATQPDSYYNEQFF TGTGCCACCCAACCCGACTCCTATTACAATGAGCAGTTCTTC
TRBJ2-1 . few TRBV9 16 CASSVERGTFYNEQFF TGTGCCAGCAGCGTAGAGAGGGGGACCTTTTACAATGAGCAGTTCTTC
TRBJ1-6 TRBD1 . TRBV28 12 CASRGTDSPLHF TGTGCCAGCAGAGGGACAGACTCTCCCCTCCACTTT
TRBJ1-1 TRBD1 few TRBV4-1 18 CASSQDRRTGRGNTEAFF TGCGCCAGCAGCCAAGATCGCCGGACAGGGCGCGGGAACACTGAAGCTTTCTTT
TRBJ2-5 . . TRBV5-1 11 CASTVGGTQYF TGCGCCAGCACCGTCGGGGGGACCCAGTACTTC
TRBJ2-6 . . TRBV4-3 18 CASSQGGQVYSGANVLTF TGCGCCAGCAGCCAAGGGGGACAAGTCTACTCTGGGGCCAACGTCCTGACTTTC
TRBJ1-5 . . TRBV28 17 CASSLYQGMRVGQPQHF TGTGCCAGCAGTTTATACCAGGGGATGAGGGTGGGGCAGCCCCAGCATTTT
TRBJ2-3 TRBD2 . TRBV4-1 16 CASSQGFGGGTDTQYF TGCGCCAGCAGCCAAGGCTTCGGGGGGGGCACAGATACGCAGTATTTT
TRBJ1-2 . . TRBV11-2 11 CASSLRYGYTF TGTGCCAGCAGCCTCCGCTATGGCTACACCTTC
TRBJ1-2 TRBD1 . TRBV10-3 14 CAISEGQEFYGYTF TGTGCCATCAGTGAAGGACAGGAGTTCTATGGCTACACCTTC
TRBJ2-5 TRBD2 . TRBV19 17 CASSLGLAGGGKETQYF TGTGCCAGTAGTCTCGGACTAGCGGGGGGCGGAAAAGAGACCCAGTACTTC
TRBJ2-1 . few TRBV7-9 11 CASSSGQEQFF TGTGCCAGCAGCTCCGGACAGGAGCAGTTCTTC
TRBJ2-1 TRBD2 . TRBV7-2 15 CASSPGGSSYNEQFF TGTGCCAGCAGCCCCGGGGGGAGCTCCTACAATGAGCAGTTCTTC
TRBJ1-5 . . TRBV19 15 CASSDRFYSNQPQHF TGTGCCAGTAGCGATCGGTTTTATAGCAATCAGCCCCAGCATTTT
TRBJ1-6 . . TRBV28 16 CASSLWGGQGNSPLHF TGTGCCAGCAGTTTATGGGGGGGGCAGGGGAATTCACCCCTCCACTTT
TRBJ1-3 TRBD1 few TRBV5-4 18 CASSLGPGQGASGNTIYF TGTGCCAGCAGCTTAGGACCGGGACAGGGGGCGAGTGGAAACACCATATATTTT
TRBJ1-2 . . TRBV7-3 14 CASSLQGGGYGYTF TGTGCCAGCAGCTTACAGGGCGGGGGCTATGGCTACACCTTC
TRBJ2-2 . . TRBV6-5 14 CASKTVEVTGELFF TGTGCCAGCAAAACTGTGGAGGTAACCGGGGAGCTGTTTTTT
TRBJ1-2 . . TRBV28 12 CASLKGWGDSSF TGTGCCAGCTTAAAAGGGTGGGGGGACTCCTCCTTC
TRBJ1-6 TRBD1 few TRBV6-5 15 CASSYSDRVDSPLHF TGTGCCAGCAGTTACTCCGACAGGGTAGATTCACCCCTCCACTTT
TRBJ1-4 . . TRBV7-2 12 CASSADGETLFF TGTGCCAGCAGCGCGGACGGGGAAACACTGTTTTTT
TRBJ1-6 . . TRBV5-1 14 CASSFQGRDSPLHF TGCGCCAGCAGCTTCCAGGGTCGCGATTCACCCCTCCACTTT
TRBJ2-5 TRBD1 . TRBV5-1 14 CASSEGDSQETQYF TGCGCCAGCAGTGAAGGGGACAGCCAAGAGACCCAGTACTTC